These 21 T cell receptor beta chains originate from one sample sequenced in a study of blood T cells in healthy people across ages. Through a sample-barcoded 5' primer and a J-beta primer mix, a second PCR was run for about 7 to 12 cycles. TCRdb passed the 5' RACE reads through MiXCR, listing each CDR3 protein once. This table holds around 1.5 million distinct CDR3 sequences, 35% to 45% found once. Input material: blood. The source is a woman between 18 and 29 years old in good health.

The rearrangement links TRBV20-1 to TRBJ2-3; 13 nucleotides agree with TRBD2. This CDR3 region has 14 residues. CDR1 DFQATT and CDR2 SNEGSKA come from the germline V gene (reference sequence). V was clipped by 2 bases and J by 9 bases; unmatched bases: 5. CDR3 loop: CSARPGLAGQTQYF. In DNA form, the CDR3 reads TGCAGTGCTAGACCGGGACTAGCGGGACAGACGCAGTATTTT.

The chain has TRBV6-1 and TRBJ1-2; D uncertain. Germline V gene lookup returns CDR1 MNHNS and CDR2 SASEGT. Trimming shortened V by 1 base and J by 8 bases, and 14 bases separated the two germline ends. This CDR3 contains 14 residues. CDR3 sequence (DNA): TGTGCCAGCAGTGAAGAGGTCCGCTCTAAAGGCTACACCTTC. This translates into CASSEEVRSKGYTF.

This clonotype was counted ten times or more. J is TRBJ1-4 and V is TRBV28; D gene ambiguous. V was trimmed by 2 bases and J by 4 bases, leaving 8 bases between them. CDR1 and CDR2 (germline): MDHEN, SYDVKM. The CDR3 is 14 residues long. The CDR3 is CASSLSQFNEKLFF. CDR3 nucleotides: TGTGCCAGCAGTTTAAGTCAGTTTAATGAAAAACTGTTTTTT.

The J gene is TRBJ2-3, the V gene TRBV7-9; D may be TRBD2 (5 bases). This CDR3 has 13 amino acids. Germline CDR1 is SEHNR and CDR2 is FQNEAQ (reference sequence). With 5 bases removed from V and 7 bases from J, the gap between germline ends came to 13 bases. CDR3 sequence: CASSDWTDNTQYF. The CDR3 nucleotides read TGTGCCAGCAGCGATTGGACTGATAATACGCAGTATTTT.

The J gene is TRBJ2-3, the V gene TRBV7-8, with TRBD2 identical over 10 bases. The germline CDR1 and CDR2 sequences are SGHVS and FQNEAQ. Trimming at V came to 2 bases and at J to 2 bases, leaving 4 bases not matched to a gene. CDR3 length equals 16 residues. CDR3 amino acids: CASSLTSGAYTDTQYF. CDR3 bases: TGTGCCAGCAGCTTAACTAGCGGGGCCTACACAGATACGCAGTATTTT.

Points on this clonotype: This sequence may be a read error, since a much larger clone differs from it by one base. V usage is TRBV4-1 and J usage is TRBJ2-1; 10 nucleotides agree with TRBD2. The germline V gene encodes CDR1 MGHRA and CDR2 YSYEKL. This CDR3 has 17 residues. V lost 3 bases, J lost 10 bases, and 15 bases stayed unmatched. The CDR3 region has the DNA TGCGCCAGCAGCCATCCGCCAAAACTAGCGGGGTTCTACGAGCAGTTCTTC. Its translation: CASSHPPKLAGFYEQFF.

The chain joins TRBV10-3 to TRBJ2-4, with TRBD2 as a possible D gene (5 bases). Trimming left V 11 bases short and J 13 bases short, with 27 bases between. The CDR3 contains 14 residues. The germline gives CDR1 ENHRY, CDR2 SYGVKD. The CDR3 protein is CAAQDGRDQGEQYF. The CDR3 DNA reads as TGTGCCGCCCAGGACGGACGGGATCAAGGTGAGCAGTACTTC.

The V and J genes are TRBV10-3 and TRBJ2-7; D may correspond to TRBD1 or TRBD2 (7 bases each). The CDR3 is made up of 15 amino acids. Germline values: CDR1 ENHRY, CDR2 SYGVKD. Trimming cost V 6 bases and J 6 bases, with 21 bases left between them. The CDR3 nucleotides read TGTGCCATCAGCGAAGGGGGAGGGGGCTACGCCGAGCAGTACTTC. Translated, it gives CAISEGGGGYAEQYF.

The J gene is TRBJ2-1, the V gene TRBV12-3 or TRBV12-4, with a tentative D call TRBD2 (5 bases). The CDR3 has 16 residues. The V end was cut by 3 bases, the J end by 8 bases, with 20 bases between. The DNA for the CDR3 is TGTGCCAGCAGTTTGGTTTTTTATTCGGGGAAGGATGAGCAGTTCTTC. Translating it yields CASSLVFYSGKDEQFF.

The rearrangement links TRBV15 to TRBJ2-7, with D possibly TRBD1 on 6 matching bases. CDR1 is LNHNV, CDR2 YYDKDF, per germline (reference sequence). Deletions cut 2 bases from V and 3 bases from J, with 14 bases between. This CDR3 region has 15 residues. The CDR3 region is CATSRPGQFLYEQYF. CDR3 bases: TGTGCCACCAGCAGACCCGGACAGTTTCTCTACGAGCAGTACTTC.

The rearrangement uses TRBV27 and TRBJ2-3; a weak D match, TRBD1 (5 bases). Germline lookup yields CDR1 MNHEY and CDR2 SMNVEV (reference sequence). V was cut by 3 bases and J by 2 bases, with 12 bases left in between. There are 15 residues in the CDR3. CDR3 sequence (DNA): TGTGCCAGCAGTTTTAGGGGATATTACACAGATACGCAGTATTTT. This sequence encodes CASSFRGYYTDTQYF.

This clonotype has just a few counts. The rearrangement links TRBV10-3 to TRBJ2-5; D is uncertain. Germline loops: CDR1 ENHRY, CDR2 SYGVKD. V was clipped by 0 bases and J by 4 bases, with 15 bases between them. CDR3 size: 16 residues. CDR3: CAISESSLLSPETQYF. For the CDR3, the DNA is TGTGCCATCAGTGAGTCGAGTCTCCTCTCCCCAGAGACCCAGTACTTC.

In its sample, this clonotype was seen a few times. The CDR3 sequence: CASSMRNRGETQYF. CDR3 in DNA: TGTGCCAGCAGCATGCGGAACAGGGGCGAGACCCAGTACTTC. The gene calls are TRBV21-1 and TRBJ2-5; the tabulated D call, TRBD1, remains unverified against the DNA. TRBV21-1 is marked as a pseudogene. The CDR3 contains 14 residues.

J is TRBJ2-1 and V is TRBV5-6; a possible D gene is TRBD1 (5 bases). Germline CDR1 is SGHDT and CDR2 is YYEEEE. V was clipped by 4 bases and J by 9 bases, with 23 bases between them. The CDR3 is made up of 16 amino acids. CDR3 DNA sequence: TGTGCCAGCAGCACCCCGAGTAGGGGTATAGGCGGTGAGCAGTTCTTC. Its translation is CASSTPSRGIGGEQFF.

This clonotype was seen once. The junction differs from germline at one of its ends, possibly a read error. The chain links TRBV10-3 to TRBJ1-2; possible D gene TRBD1, 6 bases. This CDR3 comprises 12 residues. Germline CDR1 reads ENHRY; CDR2 reads SYGVKD. The chain's CDR3 is CAISESGVGYTF. The CDR3, as DNA: TGTGCCATAAGTGAGTCAGGGGTCGGCTACACCTTC.

This clonotype was seen only once. The chain joins TRBV10-3 to TRBJ2-1, with 14 bases aligning to TRBD2. The J call could be wrong; TRBJ2-7 is a better fit for the DNA end. The CDR3 is 17 residues long. The V gene's germline CDR1 is ENHRY and CDR2 SYGVKD. CDR3 coding DNA: TGTGCCATCAGCGGGACTAGCGGGAGAGGGGGGTACAATGAGCAGTACTTC. This translates into CAISGTSGRGGYNEQYF.

This chain joins TRBV28 and TRBJ2-1; D is unresolved. CDR3 length: 10 amino acids. Germline assignment: CDR1 MDHEN and CDR2 SYDVKM. The V gene lost 8 bases and the J gene lost 8 bases, with 7 bases spanning the gap. CDR3 sequence: CASGFDEQFF. Written as DNA, the CDR3 is TGTGCCAGCGGGTTTGATGAGCAGTTCTTC.

The gene calls are TRBV6-5 and TRBJ1-1, with a tentative D call TRBD1 (5 bases). The germline gives CDR1 MNHEY, CDR2 SVGAGI. The ends were cut back, 5 bases at V and 7 bases at J, with 11 bases in the middle. The CDR3 runs 12 residues. This CDR3 reads CASSRDGSEAFF. CDR3 bases: TGTGCCAGCAGTCGGGACGGGAGTGAAGCTTTCTTT.

As DNA, the CDR3 is TGTGCCATCAGGGACCCTTGCGGGATTGACGAGCAGTACTTC. The encoded protein is CAIRDPCGIDEQYF. This sequence joins TRBV10-3 and TRBJ2-4, with a tentative D call TRBD2 (6 bases). The J call could be wrong; TRBJ2-7 is a better fit for the DNA end. The CDR3 is 14 amino acids. The V gene's germline CDR1 is ENHRY and CDR2 SYGVKD.

This clonotype has more than one count but fewer than ten. This chain links TRBV10-2 with TRBJ2-3; TRBD2 matches 10 bases. The CDR3 length is 14 residues. Trimming at V came to 10 bases and at J to 3 bases, leaving 7 bases not matched to a gene. Germline V lookup: CDR1 WSHSY, CDR2 SAAADI. This chain's CDR3 is CATTLAGATDTQYF. CDR3 bases: TGCGCCACTACCCTAGCGGGAGCAACAGATACGCAGTATTTT.

CDR3 region: CASSPESSGRNYEQYF. CDR3 sequence (DNA): TGTGCCAGCAGTCCGGAATCTAGCGGGAGGAACTACGAGCAGTACTTC. The chain has TRBV6-5 and TRBJ2-7, with 11 bases matching TRBD2. CDR1 is MNHEY, CDR2 SVGAGI, per germline. The CDR3 is made up of 16 amino acids. V gave up 5 bases and J gave up 3 bases; unmatched junction bases: 9.